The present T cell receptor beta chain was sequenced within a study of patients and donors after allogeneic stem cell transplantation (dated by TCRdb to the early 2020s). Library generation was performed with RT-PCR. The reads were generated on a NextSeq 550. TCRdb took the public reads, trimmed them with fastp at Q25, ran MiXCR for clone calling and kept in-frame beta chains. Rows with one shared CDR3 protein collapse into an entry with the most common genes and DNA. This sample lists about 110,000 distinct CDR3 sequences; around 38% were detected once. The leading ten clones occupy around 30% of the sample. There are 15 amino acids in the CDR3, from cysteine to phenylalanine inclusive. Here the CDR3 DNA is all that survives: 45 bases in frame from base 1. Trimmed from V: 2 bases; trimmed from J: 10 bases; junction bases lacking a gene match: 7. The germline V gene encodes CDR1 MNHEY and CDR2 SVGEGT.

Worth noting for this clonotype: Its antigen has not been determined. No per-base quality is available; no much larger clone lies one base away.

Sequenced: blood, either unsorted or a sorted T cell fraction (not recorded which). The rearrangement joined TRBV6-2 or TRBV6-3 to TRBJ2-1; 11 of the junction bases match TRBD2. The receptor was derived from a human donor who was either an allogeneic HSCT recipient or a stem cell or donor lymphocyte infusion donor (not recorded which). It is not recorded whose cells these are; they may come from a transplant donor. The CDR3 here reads CASSYATSGSGEQFF. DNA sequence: TGTGCCAGCAGTTACGCCACTAGCGGGAGTGGAGAGCAGTTCTTC.